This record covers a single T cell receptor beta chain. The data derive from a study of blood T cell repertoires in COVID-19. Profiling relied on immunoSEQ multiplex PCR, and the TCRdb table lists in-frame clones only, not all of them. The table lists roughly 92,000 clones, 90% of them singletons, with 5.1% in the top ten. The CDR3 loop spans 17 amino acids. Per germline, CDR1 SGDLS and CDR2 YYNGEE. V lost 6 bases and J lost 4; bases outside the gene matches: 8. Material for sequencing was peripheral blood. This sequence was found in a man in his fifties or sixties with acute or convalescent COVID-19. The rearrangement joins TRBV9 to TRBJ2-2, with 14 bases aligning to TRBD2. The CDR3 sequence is CASTRLAGGPSTGELFF. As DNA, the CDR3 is TGTGCCAGCACGAGACTAGCGGGAGGGCCGAGCACCGGGGAGCTGTTTTTT.